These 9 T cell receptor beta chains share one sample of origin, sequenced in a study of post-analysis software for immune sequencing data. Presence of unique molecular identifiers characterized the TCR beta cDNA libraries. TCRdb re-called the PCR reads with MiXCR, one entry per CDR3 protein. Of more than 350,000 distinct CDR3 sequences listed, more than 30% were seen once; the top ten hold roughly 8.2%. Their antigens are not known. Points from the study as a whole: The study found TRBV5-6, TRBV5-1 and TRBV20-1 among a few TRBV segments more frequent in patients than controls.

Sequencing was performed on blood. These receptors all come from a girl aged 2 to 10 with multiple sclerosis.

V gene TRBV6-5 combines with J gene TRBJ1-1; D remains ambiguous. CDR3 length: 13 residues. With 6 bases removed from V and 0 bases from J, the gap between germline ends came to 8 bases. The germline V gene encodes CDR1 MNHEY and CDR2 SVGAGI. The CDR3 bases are TGTGCCAGCAGGAAGGTGTTGAACACTGAAGCTTTCTTT. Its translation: CASRKVLNTEAFF.

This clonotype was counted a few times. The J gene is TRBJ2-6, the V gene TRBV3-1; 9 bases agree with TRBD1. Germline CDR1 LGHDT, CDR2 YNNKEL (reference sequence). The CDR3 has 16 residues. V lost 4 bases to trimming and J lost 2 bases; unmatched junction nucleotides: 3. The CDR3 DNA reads TGTGCCAGCAGCCCACGGGACAGGGCTGGGGCCAACGTCCTGACTTTC. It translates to CASSPRDRAGANVLTF.

The CDR3 DNA reads as TGTGCCAGCAGCTTGGGAAGGGGCCTCCAAGAGACCCAGTACTTC. This encodes CASSLGRGLQETQYF. V is TRBV5-6 and J is TRBJ2-5; D might be TRBD1 (5 bases). V was clipped by 0 bases and J by 1 base, with 10 bases between them. CDR3 length equals 15 residues. Germline V gene data show CDR1 as SGHDT and CDR2 as YYEEEE.

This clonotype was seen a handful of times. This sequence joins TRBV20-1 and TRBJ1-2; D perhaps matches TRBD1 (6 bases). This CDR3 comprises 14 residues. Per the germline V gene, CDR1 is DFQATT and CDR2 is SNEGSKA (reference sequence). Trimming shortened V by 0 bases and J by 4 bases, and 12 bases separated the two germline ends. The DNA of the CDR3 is TGCAGTGCTAGAGAGTCCGGACAGATCTATGGCTACACCTTC. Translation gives CSARESGQIYGYTF.

The CDR3 protein is CASSLDRHHTYEQYF. Written as DNA, the CDR3 is TGTGCCAGCAGCTTGGACAGGCACCATACCTACGAGCAGTACTTC. This chain connects TRBV13 to TRBJ2-7, with 7 bases that match TRBD1. This CDR3 has 15 amino acids. With 3 bases clipped from V and 2 bases from J, the junction kept 7 bases outside the gene matches. Germline V lookup: CDR1 PRHDT, CDR2 FYEKMQ (reference sequence).

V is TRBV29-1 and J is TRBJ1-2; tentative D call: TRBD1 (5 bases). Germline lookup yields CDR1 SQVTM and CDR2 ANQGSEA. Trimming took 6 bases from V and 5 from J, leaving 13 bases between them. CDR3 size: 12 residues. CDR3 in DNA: TGCAGCGTCCTAAGGGACCTTTATGGCTACACCTTC. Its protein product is CSVLRDLYGYTF. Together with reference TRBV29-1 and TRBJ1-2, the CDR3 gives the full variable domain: SAVISQKPSRDICQRGTSLTIQCQVDSQVTMMFWYRQQPGQSLTLIATANQGSEATYESGFVIDKFPISRPNLTFSTLTVSNMSPEDSSIYLCSVLRDLYGYTFGSGTRLTVV.

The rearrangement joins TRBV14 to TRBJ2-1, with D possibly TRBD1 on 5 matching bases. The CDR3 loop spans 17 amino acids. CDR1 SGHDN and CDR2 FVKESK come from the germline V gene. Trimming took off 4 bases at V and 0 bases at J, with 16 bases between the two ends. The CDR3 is CASSRGRMGLSYNEQFF. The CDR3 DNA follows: TGTGCCAGCAGCCGAGGAAGGATGGGGCTCTCCTACAATGAGCAGTTCTTC.

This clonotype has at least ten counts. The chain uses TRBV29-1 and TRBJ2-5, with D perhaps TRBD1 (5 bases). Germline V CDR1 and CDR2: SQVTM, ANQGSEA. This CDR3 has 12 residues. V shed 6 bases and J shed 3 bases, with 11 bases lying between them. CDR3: CSVPDSEETQYF. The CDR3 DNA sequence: TGCAGCGTCCCTGACAGTGAAGAGACCCAGTACTTC. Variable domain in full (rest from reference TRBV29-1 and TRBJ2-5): SAVISQKPSRDICQRGTSLTIQCQVDSQVTMMFWYRQQPGQSLTLIATANQGSEATYESGFVIDKFPISRPNLTFSTLTVSNMSPEDSSIYLCSVPDSEETQYFGPGTRLLVL.

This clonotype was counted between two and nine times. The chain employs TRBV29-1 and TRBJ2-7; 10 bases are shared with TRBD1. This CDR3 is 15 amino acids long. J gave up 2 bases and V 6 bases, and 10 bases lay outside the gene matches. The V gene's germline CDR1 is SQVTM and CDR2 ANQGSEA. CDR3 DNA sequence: TGCAGCGTCGCTATGTGGGACAGGGGTACCTACGAGCAGTACTTC. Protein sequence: CSVAMWDRGTYEQYF.